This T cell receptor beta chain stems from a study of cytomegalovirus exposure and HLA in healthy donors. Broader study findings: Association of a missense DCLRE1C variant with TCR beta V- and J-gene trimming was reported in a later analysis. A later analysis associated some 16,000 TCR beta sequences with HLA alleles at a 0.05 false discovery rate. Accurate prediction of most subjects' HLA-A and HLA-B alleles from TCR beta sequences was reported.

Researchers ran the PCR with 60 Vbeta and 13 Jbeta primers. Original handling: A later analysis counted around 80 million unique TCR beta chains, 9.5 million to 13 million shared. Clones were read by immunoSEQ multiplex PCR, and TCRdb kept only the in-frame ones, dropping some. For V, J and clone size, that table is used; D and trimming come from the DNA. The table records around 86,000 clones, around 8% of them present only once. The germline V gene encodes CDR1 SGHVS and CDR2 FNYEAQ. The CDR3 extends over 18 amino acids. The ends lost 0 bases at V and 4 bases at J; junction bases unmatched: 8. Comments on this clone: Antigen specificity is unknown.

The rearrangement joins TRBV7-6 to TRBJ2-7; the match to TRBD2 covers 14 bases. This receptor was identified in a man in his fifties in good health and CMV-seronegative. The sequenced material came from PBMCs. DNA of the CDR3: TGTGCCAGCAGCTTAGCCGGACTAGCGGGAGGTTTATGGTACGAGCAGTACTTC. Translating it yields CASSLAGLAGGLWYEQYF.